These T cell receptor beta chains were read from a single sample in a study of T-cell reconstitution after alpha-beta-depleted transplantation in children. From the PCR reads, TCRdb called clonotypes with MiXCR, one entry per CDR3 protein. The sample has some 240,000 distinct CDR3 sequences, more than 10% seen once. The sample here was PBMCs from the stem cell graft donor, taken from the stem cell graft. These receptors all stem from a human donor who donated a stem cell graft to a child with acute lymphoblastic leukemia. CDR3s include the opening cysteine and the closing phenylalanine or tryptophan. Each record gives: D gene, J gene, CDR3 length, V gene, clone size, CDR3 DNA, CDR3 protein. D genes are given only for firm matches. Rows may omit the clone size; those that give it use once, few, many or a size class.

TRBD1	TRBJ2-1	17	TRBV24-1	many	TGTGCCACCAGTGATTTGTCCCAGGGGGCCTCCTACAATGAGCAGTTCTTC	CATSDLSQGASYNEQFF
NA	TRBJ1-1	14	TRBV12-3/TRBV12-4	many	TGTGCCAGCAGTCATACCGCTGAGAACACTGAAGCTTTCTTT	CASSHTAENTEAFF
NA	TRBJ2-7	14	TRBV6-5	many	TGTGCCAGCAGTTACGGTGGCGTTACCTACGAGCAGTACTTC	CASSYGGVTYEQYF
NA	TRBJ1-2	13	TRBV10-2	many	TGCGCCAGCATGCGGGGGGAAAACTATGGCTACACCTTC	CASMRGENYGYTF
TRBD2	TRBJ2-1	18	TRBV9	NA	TGTGCCAGCAGCGGAGGTTTTGGTAGCGGGAACTCCTACAATGAGCAGTTCTTC	CASSGGFGSGNSYNEQFF
NA	TRBJ1-5	11	TRBV2	many	TGTGCCAGCAGGGGGTTGGGGCCCCAGCATTTT	CASRGLGPQHF
NA	TRBJ2-7	12	TRBV7-2	NA	TGTGCCAGCAGCTCGCACGGTTCCGAGCAGTACTTC	CASSSHGSEQYF
NA	TRBJ2-5	14	TRBV6-5	many	TGTGCCAGCTTAACAGGGGACTACCAAGAGACCCAGTACTTC	CASLTGDYQETQYF
NA	TRBJ2-1	13	TRBV20-1	many	TGCAGTGCTTACAGGGAGCGATACAATGAGCAGTTCTTC	CSAYRERYNEQFF
TRBD1	TRBJ1-6	14	TRBV7-2	NA	TGTGCCAGCAGCCTACGACAGGGAAGATCACCCCTCCACTTT	CASSLRQGRSPLHF
NA	TRBJ2-7	15	TRBV6-5	many	TGTGCCAGCAGTTACACCGGGAGAGACGGGGACGAGCAGTACTTC	CASSYTGRDGDEQYF
NA	TRBJ2-3	13	TRBV4-3	many	TGCGCCAGCAGCCCTAGACGGGCAGATACGCAGTATTTT	CASSPRRADTQYF
NA	TRBJ1-1	14	TRBV28	NA	TGTGCCAGCAGTCCCCCACAGAGGAACACTGAAGCTTTCTTT	CASSPPQRNTEAFF
NA	TRBJ1-6	14	TRBV6-1	many	TGTGCCAGCAGCCTTAGCAGTGATAATTCACCCCTCCACTTT	CASSLSSDNSPLHF
TRBD2	TRBJ2-7	15	TRBV6-1	NA	TGTGCCAGCAGCGGGACTAGCGGGTACTCCTACGAGCAGTACTTC	CASSGTSGYSYEQYF
NA	TRBJ2-3	13	TRBV4-1	many	TGCGCCAGCAGCCAAGGGTTCGCAGATACGCAGTATTTT	CASSQGFADTQYF
NA	TRBJ1-5	13	TRBV12-3/TRBV12-4	many	TGTGCCAGCAGTTTGGGGTGGAATCAGCCCCAGCATTTT	CASSLGWNQPQHF
NA	TRBJ1-5	13	TRBV6-2/TRBV6-3	many	TGTGCCAGCAGCCGGGTCTACAATCAGCCCCAGCATTTT	CASSRVYNQPQHF
TRBD2	TRBJ2-5	14	TRBV28	NA	TGTGCCAGCAGTGCGACTAGCGGGGGAAAGACCCAGTACTTC	CASSATSGGKTQYF
NA	TRBJ1-3	15	TRBV27	many	TGTGCCAGCAGCCGGACTGACCTCTCTGGAAACACCATATATTTT	CASSRTDLSGNTIYF
NA	TRBJ1-2	15	TRBV21-1	many	TGTGCCAGCGGCCCAGATAAGGGATCTAACTATGGCTACACCTTC	CASGPDKGSNYGYTF
NA	TRBJ2-7	11	TRBV10-3	many	TGTGCCATCAGTGGTGGTAGTGTCAAGTACTTC	CAISGGSVKYF
NA	TRBJ2-6	15	TRBV12-3/TRBV12-4	many	TGTGCCAGTCGCTCCGTCGGCTCTGGGGCCAACGTCCTGACTTTC	CASRSVGSGANVLTF
NA	TRBJ2-1	13	TRBV27	many	TGTGCCAGCAGTTCCGGACAGTTTCCTGAGCAGTTCTTC	CASSSGQFPEQFF
NA	TRBJ1-2	12	TRBV10-2	many	TGCGCCAGCAGGGCCAACAGTTATGGCTACACCTTC	CASRANSYGYTF
NA	TRBJ2-2	15	TRBV27	few	TGTGCCAGCAGTTCAACGAACGGGTACACCGGGGAGCTGTTTTTT	CASSSTNGYTGELFF
NA	TRBJ2-6	16	TRBV5-5	many	TGTGCCAGCAGCTTGATTGGAGGGGATGGGGCCAACGTCCTGACTTTC	CASSLIGGDGANVLTF
TRBD1	TRBJ1-1	16	TRBV7-3	many	TGTGCCAGCAGCTTAAGTCTGGGGACAGGGCGGACTGAAGCTTTCTTT	CASSLSLGTGRTEAFF